These 21 T cell receptor beta chains originate from one sample sequenced in a study of response to subunit inactivated influenza vaccine. TCRdb reprocessed the RT-PCR reads via MiXCR and lists one record per CDR3 protein. The sample lists a few hundred thousand distinct CDR3 sequences, 7.2% seen once, with over 10% in the top ten. The source was PBMCs from blood, collected around 25 months after vaccination. The receptors were sampled from a man between 50 and 70 years old who received an inactivated influenza vaccine.

A few counts support this clonotype. This rearrangement joins TRBV7-9 to TRBJ2-3, with 10 bases aligning to TRBD1. The germline gives CDR1 SEHNR, CDR2 FQNEAQ (reference sequence). The CDR3 consists of 15 residues. V lost 5 bases, J lost 3 bases, and 5 bases stayed unmatched. The DNA for the CDR3 is TGTGCCAGCAGCCGACGGGACAGGGGTACAGATACGCAGTATTTT. This gives the protein CASSRRDRGTDTQYF. The full variable domain, completed using reference TRBV7-9 and TRBJ2-3, is DTGVSQNPRHKITKRGQNVTFRCDPISEHNRLYWYRQTLGQGPEFLTYFQNEAQLEKSRLLSDRFSAERPKGSFSTLEIQRTEQGDSAMYLCASSRRDRGTDTQYFGPGTRLTVL.

This clonotype was found a few times. The V call is TRBV11-1, the J call TRBJ2-4, with 11 nucleotides matching TRBD2. From germline, CDR1 is SGHAT and CDR2 FQDESV (reference sequence). J was trimmed by 0 bases and V by 0 bases; bases with no gene match: 16. The CDR3 has 22 amino acids. CDR3 protein: CASSLARDPALAGDKAKNIQYF. CDR3 sequence (DNA): TGTGCCAGCAGCTTAGCGCGGGACCCAGCACTAGCGGGGGACAAAGCCAAAAACATTCAGTACTTC.

The J gene is TRBJ2-7, the V gene TRBV18; 7 bases match TRBD1. Germline CDR1 is KGHSH and CDR2 is LQKENI. The CDR3 runs 14 residues. V lost 0 bases to trimming and J lost 7 bases; unmatched junction nucleotides: 6. The CDR3 here is CASSPPNRGKEQYF. The DNA of the CDR3 is TGTGCCAGCTCACCACCCAACAGGGGTAAAGAGCAGTACTTC.

This clonotype was counted between two and nine times. This chain joins TRBV2 and TRBJ2-7; the D gene is possibly TRBD1 (5 bases). In germline, CDR1 is SNHLY, CDR2 FYNNEI. V shed 4 bases and J shed 3 bases, with 10 bases lying between them. The CDR3 covers 13 residues. The CDR3 reads CASSGDSFYEQYF. CDR3 DNA: TGTGCCAGCAGTGGTGACAGTTTCTACGAGCAGTACTTC. Full variable domain (remainder filled in from reference TRBV2 and TRBJ2-7): EPEVTQTPSHQVTQMGQEVILRCVPISNHLYFYWYRQILGQKVEFLVSFYNNEISEKSEIFDDQFSVERPDGSNFTLKIRSTKLEDSAMYFCASSGDSFYEQYFGPGTRLTVT.

The rearrangement uses TRBV6-2 or TRBV6-3 and TRBJ2-4; no firm D call. V lost 2 bases and J lost 1, with 6 bases in between. The CDR3 length is 14 residues. Germline CDR1 and CDR2: MNHEY and SVGEGT. CDR3 coding DNA: TGTGCCAGCAGTTACAGCGCGGCCAAAAACATTCAGTACTTC. Protein sequence: CASSYSAAKNIQYF.

The chain uses TRBV4-3 and TRBJ2-2; D unclear. Trimming stripped 0 bases from V and 1 base from J, with 6 bases between. CDR1 and CDR2 (germline): LGHNA, YSLEER. The CDR3 is 15 amino acids. The CDR3 here is CASSQDAMNTGELFF. As DNA, the CDR3 is TGCGCCAGCAGCCAAGACGCGATGAACACCGGGGAGCTGTTTTTT.

The rearrangement links TRBV7-2 to TRBJ2-2, with 9 bases identical to TRBD2. After removal of 1 base from V and 6 bases from J, the junction contained 3 bases not matched to a gene. The CDR3 spans 15 residues. Germline CDR1 SGHTA, CDR2 FQGNSA. As DNA, the CDR3 is TGTGCCAGCAGCTTAGTGCGCGGGGGGGCCGGGGAGCTGTTTTTT. It codes for CASSLVRGGAGELFF.

This rearrangement joins TRBV3-1 to TRBJ2-5; 9 bases line up with TRBD1. CDR3 length: 15 residues. With 0 bases clipped from V and 5 bases from J, the junction kept 4 bases outside the gene matches. Germline loops: CDR1 LGHDT, CDR2 YNNKEL (reference sequence). The DNA for the CDR3 is TGTGCCAGCAGCCAAGAGGGGACAGGGTGGGAGACCCAGTACTTC. This translates into CASSQEGTGWETQYF.

The chain carries TRBV20-1 and TRBJ2-2; 11 bases agree with TRBD2. The V and J ends lost 3 bases and 6 bases, in that order; junction bases with no gene match: 6. Germline CDR1 and CDR2: DFQATT and SNEGSKA (reference sequence). The length of the CDR3 is 15 residues. The CDR3 sequence: CSARGLADWAGELFF. In nucleotides, the CDR3 is TGCAGTGCTAGGGGACTAGCGGACTGGGCCGGGGAGCTGTTTTTT.

This clonotype was counted a few times. The rearrangement joins TRBV5-1 to TRBJ2-5; TRBD1 agrees at 7 bases. Trimming removed 4 bases from V and 4 bases from J; junction bases left unmatched: 7. CDR3 length: 14 amino acids. Looked up from germline, CDR1 is SGHRS and CDR2 is YFSETQ. CDR3 sequence reads: CASSVPTGVETQYF. In nucleotides, the CDR3 is TGCGCCAGCAGCGTACCTACAGGGGTAGAGACCCAGTACTTC. The full variable domain, with the rest looked up from reference TRBV5-1 and TRBJ2-5, is KAGVTQTPRYLIKTRGQQVTLSCSPISGHRSVSWYQQTPGQGLQFLFEYFSETQRNKGNFPGRFSGRQFSNSRSEMNVSTLELGDSALYLCASSVPTGVETQYFGPGTRLLVL.

In its sample, this clonotype was seen many times. The rearrangement joins TRBV28 to TRBJ2-7; the D gene is possibly TRBD2 (5 bases). V was trimmed by 6 bases and J by 3 bases, leaving 9 bases between them. The CDR3 covers 12 residues. CDR1 MDHEN and CDR2 SYDVKM come from the germline V gene. CDR3: CASRSRGYEQYF. CDR3 sequence (DNA): TGTGCCAGCAGGTCCCGGGGCTACGAGCAGTACTTC.

This sequence joins TRBV7-2 and TRBJ2-2, with unresolved D. The CDR3 is 15 amino acids. The germline V and J ends were trimmed by 1 base and 6 bases, with 12 bases remaining between them. Germline V gene sequence: CDR1 SGHTA, CDR2 FQGNSA. CDR3: CASSLVGLGAGELFF. DNA for the CDR3: TGTGCCAGCAGCTTAGTTGGCCTAGGTGCCGGGGAGCTGTTTTTT.

This clonotype has a count of ten or more. This chain connects TRBV7-2 to TRBJ2-3, with TRBD2 matching over 12 bases. With V trimmed by 5 bases and J by 6 bases, 12 bases remained unmatched. Germline CDR1 and CDR2: SGHTA and FQGNSA. This CDR3 spans 17 amino acids. CDR3 sequence: CASSLRKGLAGFDTQYF. The CDR3 nucleotides are TGTGCCAGCAGCCTTCGAAAAGGACTAGCGGGGTTCGATACGCAGTATTTT.

This clonotype was recorded many times. The chain employs TRBV28 and TRBJ1-6, with TRBD1 identical over 7 bases. Germline loops: CDR1 MDHEN, CDR2 SYDVKM. V lost 8 bases, J lost 10 bases, and 11 bases stayed unmatched. The CDR3 length is 14 residues. DNA of the CDR3: TGTGCCAGCGAATCGACAGGGTTAAACTCACCCCTCCACTTT. Translated, it gives CASESTGLNSPLHF.

This clonotype came up a few times. This chain links TRBV7-2 with TRBJ2-5; the D call may be TRBD1 or TRBD2 (6 bases each). CDR3 length: 13 amino acids. The V and J ends lost 4 bases and 7 bases respectively, with 13 bases between them. CDR1 is SGHTA and CDR2 is FQGNSA in the germline V gene. The CDR3 coding sequence is TGTGCCAGCAGCTCAACGGGGGCTCGGACCCAGTACTTC. It encodes CASSSTGARTQYF.

This clonotype occurred a few times. This chain uses TRBV28 with TRBJ2-7, with D perhaps given as TRBD1 or TRBD2 (5 bases each). CDR3 length: 14 residues. Germline CDR1 and CDR2: MDHEN and SYDVKM. The V end lost 6 bases, the J end lost 1 base, and 13 bases lay between the germline ends. In nucleotides, the CDR3 is TGTGCCAGCAGGCCCTCCGGGGCATCCTACGAGCAGTACTTC. It encodes CASRPSGASYEQYF. The entire variable domain, with the rest obtained from reference TRBV28 and TRBJ2-7, is as follows: DVKVTQSSRYLVKRTGEKVFLECVQDMDHENMFWYRQDPGLGLRLIYFSYDVKMKEKGDIPEGYSVSREKKERFSLILESASTNQTSMYLCASRPSGASYEQYFGPGTRLTVT.

This clonotype has ten or more counts. This chain links TRBV7-2 with TRBJ1-5; D perhaps matches TRBD1 (5 bases). V was clipped by 2 bases and J by 2 bases, with 7 bases between them. This CDR3 region has 14 residues. CDR1 SGHTA and CDR2 FQGNSA come from the germline V gene. DNA for the CDR3: TGTGCCAGCAGCTTAAGAGGGGGCAATCAGCCCCAGCATTTT. Translated: CASSLRGGNQPQHF.

The chain recombines TRBV20-1 with TRBJ2-3; 8 bases are a match to TRBD2. Germline-derived CDR1 and CDR2 are DFQATT and SNEGSKA (reference sequence). The CDR3 is 13 amino acids. The V segment lost 5 bases and the J segment 1 base; nucleotides outside the gene matches: 2. CDR3: CSAPAGGTDTQYF. The CDR3 DNA is TGCAGTGCTCCAGCGGGGGGCACAGATACGCAGTATTTT.

This clonotype occurred a few times. The J gene is TRBJ1-2, the V gene TRBV5-6; D remains unclear. CDR1 and CDR2 from the germline V gene are SGHDT and YYEEEE. The CDR3 has 14 amino acids. The V end was cut by 0 bases, the J end by 7 bases, with 13 bases between. CDR3 sequence reads: CASSLGREVSGYTF. In DNA form, the CDR3 reads TGTGCCAGCAGCTTGGGTCGGGAAGTGAGTGGCTACACCTTC.

This clonotype has more than one count but fewer than ten. The rearrangement links TRBV2 to TRBJ1-1; no clear D. Per germline, CDR1 SNHLY and CDR2 FYNNEI. Trimming pared 1 base from V and 5 bases from J, leaving 11 bases between. The CDR3 loop spans 14 amino acids. The CDR3 DNA sequence: TGTGCCAGCAGTGAAGTCACATCCCCGACTGAAGCTTTCTTT. This sequence encodes CASSEVTSPTEAFF.

This chain joins TRBV20-1 and TRBJ2-3; D not certain. The CDR3 has 13 amino acids. Germline V gene lookup returns CDR1 DFQATT and CDR2 SNEGSKA (reference sequence). Trimming pared 3 bases from V and 6 bases from J, leaving 13 bases between. CDR3 nucleotide sequence: TGCAGTGCTAGTTCTATGGCTGTGGATACGCAGTATTTT. It translates to CSASSMAVDTQYF.